This T cell receptor (beta chain) was identified during a study of blood T cells in healthy people across ages (dated by TCRdb to 2015 to 2017). Looking at the study overall: In model experiments, template switching captured about one uniquely barcoded TCR beta cDNA molecule for every two T cells. Age-related changes in TCR beta repertoire diversity were measured in the study by deep sequencing normalized with unique cDNA molecular identifiers. Donors were grouped into four age groups: young (average roughly 17 years), middle-aged (around 39), aged (roughly 67) and long-lived (82). Using the same blood draw, the study looked at two additional independent replicas of 1 million unique cDNA reads for two donors, one aged 18 to 30 and the other aged 80 or older.

The roughly 39 donors, aged roughly 6 to 95 years, were systemically healthy Caucasian individuals from Russia. Ten milliliters of peripheral blood were drawn from each donor into EDTA-treated Vacutainer tubes. Ficoll-Paque density-gradient centrifugation was used to isolate PBMCs, with at least 6.5 million per sample. Total RNA, at least 6 micrograms per sample, was extracted from PBMCs with Trizol reagent. For every donor, an aliquot of PBMCs went through flow cytometry to measure the percentages of naive CD45RAhigh/CD27high T cells. Of note for this clonotype: It has no known antigen specificity. The input lacks base qualities; no much larger clone sits a single base away.

General study outcomes and caveats: Observed TCR beta diversity correlated strongly with the percentage of naive T cells measured by flow cytometry. As age increased, observed TCR beta diversity per million T cells dropped in a roughly linear way, and a significant reduction was already evident by age 40. Compared with the aged group, the long-lived group had more naive CD4+ T cells, fewer expanded clones and increased TCR diversity, suggesting age selection. The CMV infection status of donors was not known, potentially confounding age-related changes in expanded clonotypes. Total diversity estimates from one million sequenced T cells were considered lower bounds and underestimates. Conclusive comparison of naive and antigen-experienced compartments was prevented by the profiling of bulk unsorted PBMCs.

To prepare the library, 5' RACE was applied. Sequencing used an Illumina HiSeq 2500. A second about 7 to 11 cycle PCR used a sample-barcoded 5' primer and a J-beta primer mix. A template-switch 5' adaptor carrying 12 random nucleotides introduced a unique molecular identifier onto each TCR beta cDNA molecule. Each sample yielded at least 3 million CDR3-containing paired-end reads. First-strand cDNA synthesis was performed from all RNA using the Mint cDNA synthesis kit, with priming by a TRBC-specific oligonucleotide. All cDNA was treated with uracil-DNA glycosylase and then went through a first 18-cycle PCR with the universal primers M1SS and BC2_uni_R. The source study handled its data this way. For normalization, 1 million high-quality reads, each with a distinct molecular identifier, were randomly selected from each sample. Reads sharing molecular identifiers were discarded rather than binned into consensus sequences. MiTCR, run with a Q25 quality threshold and the strictest error-elimination algorithm, handled CDR3 identification, clonotype clustering and error correction. A nonparametric unseen species model using Euler transformation provided a lower-bound estimate of total TCR beta diversity. TCRdb handled the public reads itself, with Q25 trimming in fastp and clone calling in MiXCR, and kept productive beta chains. Merged by CDR3 protein, the rows form single entries marked with the most common genes and DNA. TCRdb, not the authors, supplied the V and J calls. The table for this sample lists more than 900,000 distinct CDR3 sequences; almost 25% of them were counted only once. The top ten hold about 0.69% of the sample.

This sample was also put to use in a study of T cells of mothers and their children. The second investigation adds: Nine systemically healthy Caucasian individuals served as donors, namely three mothers together with their six children. cDNA synthesis used all of the extracted RNA, with about 1.5 ug of RNA in each 15 ul reaction. In the second PCR, sample barcodes and 2-4 random nucleotides were introduced via the M1S primer. Over 8 million TCR beta CDR3 reads were obtained for each mother, and approximately 3.2 million reads were obtained for each child. Thymic selection similarly shapes TCR recombination output in related and unrelated pairs, with minor effect from inherited differences. Normalized repertoire overlap was always found to be slightly, but never significantly, higher in related mother-child pairs than in unrelated mother-child pairs. Persistent microchimeric T cell clones were not detected, at a sensitivity of approximately 93 clones per million clonotypes. The study used deep NGS to compare TCR beta repertoires of mothers and children, seeking features distinguishing related mother-child pairs from unrelated individuals. On average, the children were about 10 +/- 4 years old, while the mothers were around 40 +/- 4 years old. After adapter ligation was performed with NEBNext reagents, the libraries were sequenced on an Illumina HiSeq 2000 with 100+100 nt paired-end reads. To avoid cross-contamination, the mother libraries and the child libraries were prepared a month apart and sequenced in separate runs. Each donor had between about 450,000 and 2,300,000 distinct TCR beta clonotypes identified. Naive TCR beta clonotypes were estimated from low-frequency clonotypes matched to each donor's FACS-determined naive share, without sorting.

The sample comprised blood. The receptor was derived from a girl under 10 years old in good health.

DNA sequence: TGCAGTGCTACGGACTCTATCTCCTACGAGCAGTACTTC. It is translated as CSATDSISYEQYF. The V and J segments used are TRBV20-1 and TRBJ2-7; TRBD2 is possibly the D segment (5 matching bases). CDR1 and CDR2 (DFQATT, SNEGSKA) derive from the germline V gene (reference sequence). The CDR3 goes from the cysteine to the phenylalanine over 13 residues. Only the CDR3 region is kept as DNA, spanning 39 bases read in frame from base 1. V lost 4 bases and J lost 0 bases; the stretch between them is 10 bases long.